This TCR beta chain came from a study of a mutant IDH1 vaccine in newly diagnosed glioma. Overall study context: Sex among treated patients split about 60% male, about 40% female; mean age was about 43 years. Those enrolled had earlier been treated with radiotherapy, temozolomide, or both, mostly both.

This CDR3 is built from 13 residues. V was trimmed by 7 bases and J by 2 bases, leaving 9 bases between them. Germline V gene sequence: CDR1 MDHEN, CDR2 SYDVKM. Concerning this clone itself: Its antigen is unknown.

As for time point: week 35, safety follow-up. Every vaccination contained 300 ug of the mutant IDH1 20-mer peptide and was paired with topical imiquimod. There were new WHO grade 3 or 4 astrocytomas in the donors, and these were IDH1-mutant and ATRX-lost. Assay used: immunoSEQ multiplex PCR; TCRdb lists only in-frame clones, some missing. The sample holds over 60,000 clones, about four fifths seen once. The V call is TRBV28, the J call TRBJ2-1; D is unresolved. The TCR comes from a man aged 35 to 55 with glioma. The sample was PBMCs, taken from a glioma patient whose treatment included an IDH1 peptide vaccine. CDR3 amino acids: CASTPGAYNEQFF. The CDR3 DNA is TGTGCCAGCACCCCCGGAGCCTACAATGAGCAGTTCTTC.